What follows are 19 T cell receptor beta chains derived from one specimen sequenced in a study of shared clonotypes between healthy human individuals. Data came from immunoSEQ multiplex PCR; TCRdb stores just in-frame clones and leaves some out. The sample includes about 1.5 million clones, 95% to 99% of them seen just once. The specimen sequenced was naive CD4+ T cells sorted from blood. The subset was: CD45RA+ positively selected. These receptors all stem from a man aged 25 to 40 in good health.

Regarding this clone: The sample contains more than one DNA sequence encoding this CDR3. The CDR3 spells CASSVGGGGTGELFF. The CDR3 DNA follows: TGTGCCAGCAGCGTGGGCGGAGGGGGCACCGGGGAGCTGTTTTTT. This sequence joins TRBV9 and TRBJ2-2; D is possibly TRBD1 or TRBD2 (6 bases each). This CDR3 is 15 amino acids long. Per germline, CDR1 SGDLS and CDR2 YYNGEE. Trimming left V 2 bases short and J 4 bases short, with 12 bases between.

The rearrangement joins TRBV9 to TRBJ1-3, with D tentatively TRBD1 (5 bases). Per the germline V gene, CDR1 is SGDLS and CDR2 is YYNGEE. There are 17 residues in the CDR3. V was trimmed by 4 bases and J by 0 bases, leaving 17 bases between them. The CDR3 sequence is CASSPRDRSYSGNTIYF. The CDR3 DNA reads TGTGCCAGCAGCCCCAGGGACCGAAGTTACTCTGGAAACACCATATATTTT.

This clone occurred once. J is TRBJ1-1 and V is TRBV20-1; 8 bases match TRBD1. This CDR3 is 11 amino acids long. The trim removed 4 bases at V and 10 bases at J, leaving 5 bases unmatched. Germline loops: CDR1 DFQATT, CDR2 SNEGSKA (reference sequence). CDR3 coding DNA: TGCAGTGCTATGGACAGGGCGCGAGCTTTCTTT. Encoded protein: CSAMDRARAFF.

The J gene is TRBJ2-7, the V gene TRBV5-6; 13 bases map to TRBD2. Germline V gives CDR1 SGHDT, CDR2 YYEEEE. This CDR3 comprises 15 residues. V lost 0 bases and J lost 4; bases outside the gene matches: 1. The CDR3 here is CASSLGTSGSYEQYF. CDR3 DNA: TGTGCCAGCAGCTTGGGGACTAGCGGGAGTTACGAGCAGTACTTC.

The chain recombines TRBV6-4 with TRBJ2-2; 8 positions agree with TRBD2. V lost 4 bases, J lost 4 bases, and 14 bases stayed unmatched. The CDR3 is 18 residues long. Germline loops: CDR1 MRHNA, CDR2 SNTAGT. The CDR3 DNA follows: TGTGCCAGCAGTGTCCTAGCGGGCTTACCCATTTCCACCGGGGAGCTGTTTTTT. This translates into CASSVLAGLPISTGELFF.

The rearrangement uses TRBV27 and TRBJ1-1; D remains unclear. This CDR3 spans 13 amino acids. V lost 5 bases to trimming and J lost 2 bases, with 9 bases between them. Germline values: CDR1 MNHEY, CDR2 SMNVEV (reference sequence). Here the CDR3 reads CASSRRINTEAFF. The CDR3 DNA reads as TGTGCCAGCAGTCGACGGATTAACACTGAAGCTTTCTTT.

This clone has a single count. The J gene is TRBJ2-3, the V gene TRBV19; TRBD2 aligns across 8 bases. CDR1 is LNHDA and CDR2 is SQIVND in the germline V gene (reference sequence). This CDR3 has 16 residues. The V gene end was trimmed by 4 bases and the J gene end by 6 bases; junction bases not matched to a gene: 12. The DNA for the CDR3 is TGTGCCAGTAGTACCTCGGGACTAGAGGGGCGGGATACGCAGTATTTT. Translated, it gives CASSTSGLEGRDTQYF.

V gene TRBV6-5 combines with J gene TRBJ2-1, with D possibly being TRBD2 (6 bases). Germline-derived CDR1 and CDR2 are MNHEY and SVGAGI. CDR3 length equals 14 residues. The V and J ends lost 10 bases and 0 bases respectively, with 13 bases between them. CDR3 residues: CATLPTSSYNEQFF. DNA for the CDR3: TGTGCCACCTTACCGACTAGCTCCTACAATGAGCAGTTCTTC.

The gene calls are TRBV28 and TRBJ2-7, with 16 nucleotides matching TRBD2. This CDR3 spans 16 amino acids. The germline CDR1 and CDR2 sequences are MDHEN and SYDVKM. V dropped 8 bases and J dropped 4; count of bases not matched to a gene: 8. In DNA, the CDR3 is TGTGCCAGCCACTCCGGGACTAGCGGGAGGGTTTACGAGCAGTACTTC. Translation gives CASHSGTSGRVYEQYF.

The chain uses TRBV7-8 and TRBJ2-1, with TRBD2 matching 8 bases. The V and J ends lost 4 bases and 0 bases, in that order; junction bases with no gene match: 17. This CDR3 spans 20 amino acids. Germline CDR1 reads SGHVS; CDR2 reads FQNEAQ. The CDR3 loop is CASSSRGVFGGRSSYNEQFF. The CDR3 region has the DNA TGTGCCAGCAGCTCCCGGGGGGTGTTTGGCGGGAGGTCCTCCTACAATGAGCAGTTCTTC.

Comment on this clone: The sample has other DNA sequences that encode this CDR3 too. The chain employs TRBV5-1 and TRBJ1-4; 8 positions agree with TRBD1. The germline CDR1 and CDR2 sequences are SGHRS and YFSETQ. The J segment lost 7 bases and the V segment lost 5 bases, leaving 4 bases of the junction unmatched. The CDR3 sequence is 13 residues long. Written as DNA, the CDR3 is TGCGCCAGCAGAGACAGGGGCGGTGAAAAACTGTTTTTT. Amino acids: CASRDRGGEKLFF.

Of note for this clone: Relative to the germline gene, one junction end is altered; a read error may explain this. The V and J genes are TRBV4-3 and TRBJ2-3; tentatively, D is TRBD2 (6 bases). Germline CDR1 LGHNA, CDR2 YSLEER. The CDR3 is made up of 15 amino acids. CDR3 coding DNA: TGCGCCAGCAGCCAAGATAAAACTAGCATAGATACGCAGTATTTT. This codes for CASSQDKTSIDTQYF.

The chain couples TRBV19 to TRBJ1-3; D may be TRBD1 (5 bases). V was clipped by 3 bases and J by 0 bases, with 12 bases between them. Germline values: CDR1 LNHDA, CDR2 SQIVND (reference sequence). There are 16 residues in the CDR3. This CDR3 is CASSIPGLNSGNTIYF. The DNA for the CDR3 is TGTGCCAGTAGTATTCCGGGACTTAACTCTGGAAACACCATATATTTT.

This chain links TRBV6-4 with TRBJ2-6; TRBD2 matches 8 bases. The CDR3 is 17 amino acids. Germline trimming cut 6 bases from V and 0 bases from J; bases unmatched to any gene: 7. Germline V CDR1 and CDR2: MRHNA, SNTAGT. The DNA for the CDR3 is TGTGCCAGCAGCCTAATAGCGGGAAGCTCTGGGGCCAACGTCCTGACTTTC. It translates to CASSLIAGSSGANVLTF.

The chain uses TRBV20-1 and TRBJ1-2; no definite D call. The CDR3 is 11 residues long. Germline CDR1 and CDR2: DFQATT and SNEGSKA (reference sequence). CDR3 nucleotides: TGCAGCGGGGTTCGAACCAATGGCTACACCTTC. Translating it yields CSGVRTNGYTF.

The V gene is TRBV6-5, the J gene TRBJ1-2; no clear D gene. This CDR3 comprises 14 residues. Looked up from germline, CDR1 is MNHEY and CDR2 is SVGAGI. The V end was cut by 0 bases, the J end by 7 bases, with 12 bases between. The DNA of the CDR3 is TGTGCCAGCAGTTACTCGAGTCAGGTAGTTGGCTACACCTTC. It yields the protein CASSYSSQVVGYTF.

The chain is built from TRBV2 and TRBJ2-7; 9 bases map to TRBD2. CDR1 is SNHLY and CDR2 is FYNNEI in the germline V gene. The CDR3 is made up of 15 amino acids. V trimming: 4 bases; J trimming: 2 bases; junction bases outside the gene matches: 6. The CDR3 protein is CASSGGGRAPYEQYF. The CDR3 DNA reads TGTGCCAGCAGTGGGGGCGGGAGGGCCCCCTACGAGCAGTACTTC.

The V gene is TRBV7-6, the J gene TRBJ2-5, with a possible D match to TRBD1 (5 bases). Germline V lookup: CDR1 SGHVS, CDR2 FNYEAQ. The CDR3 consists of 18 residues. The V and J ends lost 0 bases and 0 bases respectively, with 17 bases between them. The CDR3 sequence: CASSLAGGATRYQETQYF. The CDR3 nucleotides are TGTGCCAGCAGCTTAGCTGGTGGGGCTACCCGGTACCAAGAGACCCAGTACTTC. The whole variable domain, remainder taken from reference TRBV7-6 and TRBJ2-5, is GAGVSQSPRYKVTKRGQDVALRCDPISGHVSLYWYRQALGQGPEFLTYFNYEAQQDKSGLPNDRFSAERPEGSISTLTIQRTEQRDSAMYRCASSLAGGATRYQETQYFGPGTRLLVL.

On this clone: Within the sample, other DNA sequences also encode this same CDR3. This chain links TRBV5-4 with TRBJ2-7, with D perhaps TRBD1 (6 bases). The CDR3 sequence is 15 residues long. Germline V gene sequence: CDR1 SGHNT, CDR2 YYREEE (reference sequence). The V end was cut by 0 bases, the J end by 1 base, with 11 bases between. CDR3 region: CASSLGRQGSYEQYF. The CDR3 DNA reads TGTGCCAGCAGCTTGGGCAGGCAGGGGTCCTACGAGCAGTACTTC.